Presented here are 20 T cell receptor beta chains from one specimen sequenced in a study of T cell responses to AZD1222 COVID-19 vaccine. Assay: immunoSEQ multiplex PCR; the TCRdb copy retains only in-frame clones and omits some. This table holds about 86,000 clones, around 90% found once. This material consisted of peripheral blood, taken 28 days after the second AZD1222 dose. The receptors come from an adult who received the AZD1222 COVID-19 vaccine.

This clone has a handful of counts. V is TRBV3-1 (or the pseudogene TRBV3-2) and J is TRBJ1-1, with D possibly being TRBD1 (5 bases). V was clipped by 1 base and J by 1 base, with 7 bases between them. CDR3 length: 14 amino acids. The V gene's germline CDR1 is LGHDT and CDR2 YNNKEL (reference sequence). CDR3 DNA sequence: TGTGCCAGCAGCCAAGGGCAGGGGAACACTGAAGCTTTCTTT. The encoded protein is CASSQGQGNTEAFF.

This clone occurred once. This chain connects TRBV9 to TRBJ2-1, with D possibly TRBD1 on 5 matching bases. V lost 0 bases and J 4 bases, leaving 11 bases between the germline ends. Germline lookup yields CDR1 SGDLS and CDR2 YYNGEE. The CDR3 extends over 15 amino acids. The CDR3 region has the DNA TGTGCCAGCAGCGTAGGTGTGGGGCGTTACAATGAGCAGTTCTTC. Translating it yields CASSVGVGRYNEQFF. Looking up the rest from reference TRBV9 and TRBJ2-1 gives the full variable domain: DSGVTQTPKHLITATGQRVTLRCSPRSGDLSVYWYQQSLDQGLQFLIQYYNGEERAKGNILERFSAQQFPDLHSELNLSSLELGDSALYFCASSVGVGRYNEQFFGPGTRLTVL.

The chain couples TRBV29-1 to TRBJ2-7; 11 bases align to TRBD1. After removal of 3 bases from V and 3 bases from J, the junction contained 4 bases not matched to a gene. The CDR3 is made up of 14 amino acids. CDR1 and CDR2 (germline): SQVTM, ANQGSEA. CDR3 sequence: CSVDSGQGVYEQYF. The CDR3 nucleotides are TGCAGCGTTGATTCGGGACAGGGGGTCTACGAGCAGTACTTC.

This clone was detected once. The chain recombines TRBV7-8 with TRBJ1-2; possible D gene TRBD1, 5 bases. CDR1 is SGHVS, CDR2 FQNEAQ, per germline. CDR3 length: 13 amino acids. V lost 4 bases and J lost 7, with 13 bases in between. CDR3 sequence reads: CASSSDGAIGYTF. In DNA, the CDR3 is TGTGCCAGCAGCTCCGATGGGGCGATTGGCTACACCTTC.

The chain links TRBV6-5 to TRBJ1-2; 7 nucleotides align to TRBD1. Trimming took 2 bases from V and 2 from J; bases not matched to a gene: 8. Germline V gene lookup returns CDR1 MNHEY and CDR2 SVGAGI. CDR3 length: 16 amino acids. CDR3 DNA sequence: TGTGCCAGCAGTTACGGAGGGGACAGTCGGAACTATGGCTACACCTTC. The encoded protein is CASSYGGDSRNYGYTF.

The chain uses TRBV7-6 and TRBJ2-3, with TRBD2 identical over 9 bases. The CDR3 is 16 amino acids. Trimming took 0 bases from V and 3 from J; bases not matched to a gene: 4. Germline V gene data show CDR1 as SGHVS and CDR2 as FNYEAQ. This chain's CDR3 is CASSLAGGGATDTQYF. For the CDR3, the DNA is TGTGCCAGCAGCTTAGCGGGCGGGGGGGCGACAGATACGCAGTATTTT.

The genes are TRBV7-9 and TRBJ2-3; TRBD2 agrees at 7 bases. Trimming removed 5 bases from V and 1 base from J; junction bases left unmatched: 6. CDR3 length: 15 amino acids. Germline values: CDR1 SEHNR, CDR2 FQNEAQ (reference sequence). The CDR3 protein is CASSPYAGGTDTQYF. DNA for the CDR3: TGTGCCAGCAGCCCGTACGCGGGGGGCACAGATACGCAGTATTTT.

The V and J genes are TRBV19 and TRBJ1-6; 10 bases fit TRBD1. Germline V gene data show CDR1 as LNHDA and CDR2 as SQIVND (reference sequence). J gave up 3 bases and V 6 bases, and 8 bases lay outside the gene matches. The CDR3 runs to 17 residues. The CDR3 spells CASSAPGQGIYNSPLHF. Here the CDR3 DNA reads TGTGCCAGTAGCGCACCGGGACAGGGGATCTATAATTCACCCCTCCACTTT.

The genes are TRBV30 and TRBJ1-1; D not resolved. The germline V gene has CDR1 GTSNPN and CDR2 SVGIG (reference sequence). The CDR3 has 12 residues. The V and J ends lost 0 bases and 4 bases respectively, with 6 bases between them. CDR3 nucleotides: TGTGCCTGGAGTGTATCTTTCACTGAAGCTTTCTTT. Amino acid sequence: CAWSVSFTEAFF.

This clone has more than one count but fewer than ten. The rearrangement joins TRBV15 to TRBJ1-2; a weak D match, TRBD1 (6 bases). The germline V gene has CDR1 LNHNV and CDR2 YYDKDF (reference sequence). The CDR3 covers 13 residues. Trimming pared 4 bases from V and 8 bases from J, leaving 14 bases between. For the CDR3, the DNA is TGTGCCACCAGCATGAGGGCAGGGGAAGGCTACACCTTC. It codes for CATSMRAGEGYTF.

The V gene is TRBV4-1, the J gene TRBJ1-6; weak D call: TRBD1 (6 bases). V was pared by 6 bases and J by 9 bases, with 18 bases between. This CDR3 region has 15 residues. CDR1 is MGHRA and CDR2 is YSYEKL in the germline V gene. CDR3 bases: TGCGCCAGCAGTTTAGGGGACATTGGGATTTCACCCCTCCACTTT. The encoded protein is CASSLGDIGISPLHF.

The CDR3 bases are TGTGCCAGCAGTTTACGACAGGGACTCAATCAGCCCCAGCATTTT. Protein product: CASSLRQGLNQPQHF. V and J are TRBV6-2 or TRBV6-3 and TRBJ1-5; TRBD1 agrees at 7 bases. CDR1 is MNHEY, CDR2 SVGEGT, per germline. The CDR3 is made up of 15 amino acids. V was clipped by 4 bases and J by 3 bases; unmatched bases: 6.

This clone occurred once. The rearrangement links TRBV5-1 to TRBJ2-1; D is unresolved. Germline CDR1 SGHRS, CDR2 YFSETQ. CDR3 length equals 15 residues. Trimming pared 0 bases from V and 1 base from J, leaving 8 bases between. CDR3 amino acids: CASSLEGGSYNEQFF. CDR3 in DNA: TGCGCCAGCAGCTTGGAGGGCGGTTCCTACAATGAGCAGTTCTTC.

The CDR3: CASSPILQTGEDSYNEQFF. The CDR3 DNA is TGTGCCAGCAGCCCCATTCTCCAGACAGGCGAGGATTCCTACAATGAGCAGTTCTTC. This rearrangement joins TRBV14 to TRBJ2-1, with a tentative D call TRBD1 (6 bases). Germline lookup yields CDR1 SGHDN and CDR2 FVKESK. V shed 4 bases and J shed 1 base, with 23 bases lying between them. The CDR3 spans 19 residues. Supplemented by reference TRBV14 and TRBJ2-1, the full variable domain reads EAGVTQFPSHSVIEKGQTVTLRCDPISGHDNLYWYRRVMGKEIKFLLHFVKESKQDESGMPNNRFLAERTGGTYSTLKVQPAELEDSGVYFCASSPILQTGEDSYNEQFFGPGTRLTVL.

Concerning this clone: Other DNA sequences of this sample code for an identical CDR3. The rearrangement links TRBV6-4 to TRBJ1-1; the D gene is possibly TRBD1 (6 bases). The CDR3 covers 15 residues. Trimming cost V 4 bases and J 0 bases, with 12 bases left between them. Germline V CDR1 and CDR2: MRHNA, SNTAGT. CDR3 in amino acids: CASSASGQLNTEAFF. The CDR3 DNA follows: TGTGCCAGCAGTGCCTCGGGACAACTGAACACTGAAGCTTTCTTT.

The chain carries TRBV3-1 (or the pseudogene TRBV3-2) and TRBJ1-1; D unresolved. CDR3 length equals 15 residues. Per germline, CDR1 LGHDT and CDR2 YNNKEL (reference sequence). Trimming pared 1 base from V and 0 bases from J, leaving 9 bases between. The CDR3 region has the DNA TGTGCCAGCAGCCAAGGAGCGGTCATGAACACTGAAGCTTTCTTT. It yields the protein CASSQGAVMNTEAFF.

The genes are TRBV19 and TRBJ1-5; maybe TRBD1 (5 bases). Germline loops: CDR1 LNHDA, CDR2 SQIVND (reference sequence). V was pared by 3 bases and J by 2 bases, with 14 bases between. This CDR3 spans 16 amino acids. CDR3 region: CASSIELVRGNQPQHF. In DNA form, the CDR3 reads TGTGCCAGTAGTATCGAGCTCGTCAGGGGCAATCAGCCCCAGCATTTT. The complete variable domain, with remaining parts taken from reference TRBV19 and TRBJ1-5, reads DGGITQSPKYLFRKEGQNVTLSCEQNLNHDAMYWYRQDPGQGLRLIYYSQIVNDFQKGDIAEGYSVSREKKESFPLTVTSAQKNPTAFYLCASSIELVRGNQPQHFGDGTRLSIL.

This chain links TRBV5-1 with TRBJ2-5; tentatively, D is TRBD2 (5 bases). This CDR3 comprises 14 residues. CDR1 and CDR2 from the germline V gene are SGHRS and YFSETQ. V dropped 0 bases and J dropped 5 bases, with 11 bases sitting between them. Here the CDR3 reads CASSLAGVGETQYF. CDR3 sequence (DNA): TGCGCCAGCAGCTTGGCCGGGGTGGGGGAGACCCAGTACTTC. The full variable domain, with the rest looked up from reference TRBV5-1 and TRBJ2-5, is KAGVTQTPRYLIKTRGQQVTLSCSPISGHRSVSWYQQTPGQGLQFLFEYFSETQRNKGNFPGRFSGRQFSNSRSEMNVSTLELGDSALYLCASSLAGVGETQYFGPGTRLLVL.

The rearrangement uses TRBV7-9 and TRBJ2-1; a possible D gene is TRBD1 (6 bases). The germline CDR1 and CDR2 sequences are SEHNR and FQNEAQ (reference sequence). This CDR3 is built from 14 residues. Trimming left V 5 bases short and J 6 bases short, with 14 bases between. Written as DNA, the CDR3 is TGTGCCAGCAGCGGTCTAGACAGGTTCAATGAGCAGTTCTTC. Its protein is CASSGLDRFNEQFF.

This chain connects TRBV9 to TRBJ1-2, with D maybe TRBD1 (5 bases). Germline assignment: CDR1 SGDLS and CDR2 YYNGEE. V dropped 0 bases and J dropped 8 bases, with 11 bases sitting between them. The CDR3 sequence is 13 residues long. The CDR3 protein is CASSVVSGDGYTF. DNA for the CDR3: TGTGCCAGCAGCGTAGTATCGGGGGACGGCTACACCTTC.